This T cell receptor beta chain was observed in a study of T cells in Graves' hyperthyroidism and ophthalmopathy. Lactation, pregnancy, other autoimmune disease or uncontrolled infection excluded patients. Every diagnosis used clinical symptoms, serum thyroxine and TRAb, thyroid ultrasound and orbital computed tomography. Fresh peripheral blood, approximately 10 ml, was the source of the PBMCs. The TCR beta CDR3 regions underwent amplification using RNA transcripts as the source. HTBI primers were the set used in a first-round RT-PCR of the TCR CDR3. TCRdb used MiXCR to reprocess the multiplex PCR reads, holding one entry per CDR3 protein. The sample contains 500,000 to 650,000 distinct CDR3 sequences, roughly 15% of which appear only once. Trimming at V came to 6 bases and at J to 9 bases, leaving 7 bases not matched to a gene. The CDR3 spans 15 residues. Germline loops: CDR1 LNHDA, CDR2 SQIVND (reference sequence).

This clonotype turned up a few times. Sequenced material: blood. This receptor was identified in a woman aged 45-65 years with Graves' ophthalmopathy. The chain links TRBV19 to TRBJ2-1, with 14 bases identical to TRBD2. CDR3 residues: CASRETSGRGSEQFF. CDR3 nucleotides: TGTGCCAGTAGGGAGACTAGCGGGAGGGGAAGTGAGCAGTTCTTC.